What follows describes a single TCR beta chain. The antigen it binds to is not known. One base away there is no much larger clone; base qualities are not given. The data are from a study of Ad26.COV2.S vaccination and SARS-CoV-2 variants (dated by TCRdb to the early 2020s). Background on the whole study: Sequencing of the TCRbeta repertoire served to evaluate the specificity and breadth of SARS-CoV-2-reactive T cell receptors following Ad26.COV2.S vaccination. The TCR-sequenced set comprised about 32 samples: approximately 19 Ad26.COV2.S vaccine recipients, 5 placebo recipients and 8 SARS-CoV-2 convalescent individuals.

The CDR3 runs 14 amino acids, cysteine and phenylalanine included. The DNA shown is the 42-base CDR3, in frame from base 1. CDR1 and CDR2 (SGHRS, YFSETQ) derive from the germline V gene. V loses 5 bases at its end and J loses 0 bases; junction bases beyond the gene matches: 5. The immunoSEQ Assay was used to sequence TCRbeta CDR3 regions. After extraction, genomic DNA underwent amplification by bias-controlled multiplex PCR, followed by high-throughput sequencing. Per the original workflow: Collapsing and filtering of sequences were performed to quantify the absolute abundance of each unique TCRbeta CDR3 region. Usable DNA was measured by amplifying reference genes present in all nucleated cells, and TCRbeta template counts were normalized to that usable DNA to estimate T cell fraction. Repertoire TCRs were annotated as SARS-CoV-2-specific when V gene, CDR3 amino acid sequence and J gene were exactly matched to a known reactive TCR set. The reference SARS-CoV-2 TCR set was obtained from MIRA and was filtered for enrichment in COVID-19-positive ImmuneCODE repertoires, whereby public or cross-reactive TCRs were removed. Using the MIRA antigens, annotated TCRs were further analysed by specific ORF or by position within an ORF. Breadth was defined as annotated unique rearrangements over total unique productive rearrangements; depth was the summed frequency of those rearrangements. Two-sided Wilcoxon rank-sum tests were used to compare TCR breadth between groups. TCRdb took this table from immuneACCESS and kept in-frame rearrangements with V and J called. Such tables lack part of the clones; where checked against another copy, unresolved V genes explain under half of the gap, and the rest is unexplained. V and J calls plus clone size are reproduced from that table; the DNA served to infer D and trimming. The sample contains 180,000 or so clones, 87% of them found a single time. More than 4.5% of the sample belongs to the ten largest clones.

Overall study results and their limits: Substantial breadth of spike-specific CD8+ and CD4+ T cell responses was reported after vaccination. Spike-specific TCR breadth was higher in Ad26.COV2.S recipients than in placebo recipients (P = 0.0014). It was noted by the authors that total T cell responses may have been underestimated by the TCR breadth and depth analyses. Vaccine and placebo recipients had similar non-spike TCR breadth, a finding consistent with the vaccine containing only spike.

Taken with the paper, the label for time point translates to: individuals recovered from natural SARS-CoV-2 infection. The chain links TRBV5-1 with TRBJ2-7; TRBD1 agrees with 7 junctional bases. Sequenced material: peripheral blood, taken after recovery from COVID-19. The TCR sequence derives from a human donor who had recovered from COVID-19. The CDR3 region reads CASSRDRPSYEQYF. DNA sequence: TGCGCCAGCAGTCGGGACAGACCCTCCTACGAGCAGTACTTC.